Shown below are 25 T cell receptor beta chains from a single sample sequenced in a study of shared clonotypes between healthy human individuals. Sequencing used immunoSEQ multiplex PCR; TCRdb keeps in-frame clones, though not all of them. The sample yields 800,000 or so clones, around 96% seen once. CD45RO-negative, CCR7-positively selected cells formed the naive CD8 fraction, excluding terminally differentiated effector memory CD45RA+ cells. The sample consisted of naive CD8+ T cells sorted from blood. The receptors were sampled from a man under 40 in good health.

CDR3 sequence: CASSTGTSAETQYF. The CDR3 DNA reads as TGTGCCAGCAGCACCGGGACTAGCGCTGAGACCCAGTACTTC. The chain recombines TRBV11-2 with TRBJ2-5; TRBD2 aligns across 10 bases. V shed 5 bases and J 5 bases; nucleotides not matched to a gene: 5. The germline gives CDR1 SGHAT, CDR2 FQNNGV. The CDR3 totals 14 residues. The whole variable domain, filled in from reference TRBV11-2 and TRBJ2-5, reads EAGVAQSPRYKIIEKRQSVAFWCNPISGHATLYWYQQILGQGPKLLIQFQNNGVVDDSQLPKDRFSAERLKGVDSTLKIQPAKLEDSAVYLCASSTGTSAETQYFGPGTRLLVL.

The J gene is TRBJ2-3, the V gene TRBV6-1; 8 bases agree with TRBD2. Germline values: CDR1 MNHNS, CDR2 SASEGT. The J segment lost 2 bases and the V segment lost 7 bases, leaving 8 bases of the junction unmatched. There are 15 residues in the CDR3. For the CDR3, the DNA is TGTGCCAGCAAAGTCGGGACTAGTAACACAGATACGCAGTATTTT. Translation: CASKVGTSNTDTQYF.

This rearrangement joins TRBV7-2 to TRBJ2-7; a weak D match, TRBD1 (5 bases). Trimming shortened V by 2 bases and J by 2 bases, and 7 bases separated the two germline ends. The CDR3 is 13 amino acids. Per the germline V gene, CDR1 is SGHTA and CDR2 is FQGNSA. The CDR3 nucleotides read TGTGCCAGCAGCTTACCCAGGGCCTACGAGCAGTACTTC. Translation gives CASSLPRAYEQYF.

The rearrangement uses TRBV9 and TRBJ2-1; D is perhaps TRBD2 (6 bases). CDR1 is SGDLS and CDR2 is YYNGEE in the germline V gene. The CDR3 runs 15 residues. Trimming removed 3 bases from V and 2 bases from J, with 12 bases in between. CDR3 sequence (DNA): TGTGCCAGCAGCGAGGAAGCGGGCCCCTACAATGAGCAGTTCTTC. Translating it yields CASSEEAGPYNEQFF.

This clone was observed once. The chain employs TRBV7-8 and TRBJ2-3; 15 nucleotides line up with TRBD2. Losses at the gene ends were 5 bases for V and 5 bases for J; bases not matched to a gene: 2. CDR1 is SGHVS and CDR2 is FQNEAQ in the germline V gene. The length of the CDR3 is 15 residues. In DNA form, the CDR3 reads TGTGCCAGCAGCGGGACTAGCGGGAGGCTAGATACGCAGTATTTT. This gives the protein CASSGTSGRLDTQYF.

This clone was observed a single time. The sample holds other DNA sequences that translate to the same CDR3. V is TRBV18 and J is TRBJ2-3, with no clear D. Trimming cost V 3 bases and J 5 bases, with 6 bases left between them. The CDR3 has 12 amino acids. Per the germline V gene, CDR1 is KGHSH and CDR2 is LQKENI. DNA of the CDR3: TGTGCCAGCTCACCGCCGGGAGATACGCAGTATTTT. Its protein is CASSPPGDTQYF. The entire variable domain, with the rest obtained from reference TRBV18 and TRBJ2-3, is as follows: NAGVMQNPRHLVRRRGQEARLRCSPMKGHSHVYWYRQLPEEGLKFMVYLQKENIIDESGMPKERFSAEFPKEGPSILRIQQVVRGDSAAYFCASSPPGDTQYFGPGTRLTVL.

The CDR3 protein is CASSSTTGRSYNEQFF. In DNA form, the CDR3 reads TGTGCCAGCAGCTCAACGACAGGGCGGTCCTACAATGAGCAGTTCTTC. The gene calls are TRBV7-6 and TRBJ2-1, with TRBD1 matching over 7 bases. This CDR3 is built from 16 residues. CDR1 and CDR2 (germline): SGHVS, FNYEAQ. The J segment lost 1 base and the V segment lost 4 bases, leaving 7 bases of the junction unmatched.

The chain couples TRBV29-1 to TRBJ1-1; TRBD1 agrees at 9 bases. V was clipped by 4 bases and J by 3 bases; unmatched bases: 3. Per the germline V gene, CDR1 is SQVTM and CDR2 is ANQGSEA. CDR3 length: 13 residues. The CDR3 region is CSVVGQGHTEAFF. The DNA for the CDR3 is TGCAGCGTTGTTGGACAGGGGCACACTGAAGCTTTCTTT.

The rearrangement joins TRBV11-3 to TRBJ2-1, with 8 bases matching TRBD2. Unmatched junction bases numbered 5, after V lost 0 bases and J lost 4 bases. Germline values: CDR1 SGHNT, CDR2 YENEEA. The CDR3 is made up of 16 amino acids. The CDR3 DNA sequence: TGTGCCAGCAGCTTAGATACGGGAGGGTCTTACAATGAGCAGTTCTTC. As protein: CASSLDTGGSYNEQFF. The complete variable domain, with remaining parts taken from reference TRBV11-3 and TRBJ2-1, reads EAGVVQSPRYKIIEKKQPVAFWCNPISGHNTLYWYLQNLGQGPELLIRYENEEAVDDSQLPKDRFSAERLKGVDSTLKIQPAELGDSAVYLCASSLDTGGSYNEQFFGPGTRLTVL.

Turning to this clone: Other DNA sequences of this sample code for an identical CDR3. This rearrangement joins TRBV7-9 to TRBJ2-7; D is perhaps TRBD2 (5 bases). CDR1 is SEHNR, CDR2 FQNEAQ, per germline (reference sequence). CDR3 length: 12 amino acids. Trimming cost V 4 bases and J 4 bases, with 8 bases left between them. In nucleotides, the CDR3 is TGTGCCAGCAGCTCAATAGCGTACGAGCAGTACTTC. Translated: CASSSIAYEQYF.

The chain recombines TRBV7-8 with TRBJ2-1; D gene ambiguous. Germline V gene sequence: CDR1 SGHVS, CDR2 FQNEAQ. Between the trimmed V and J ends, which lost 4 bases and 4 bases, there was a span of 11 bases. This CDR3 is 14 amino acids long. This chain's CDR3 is CASSSADKYNEQFF. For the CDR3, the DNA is TGTGCCAGCAGCTCAGCTGACAAGTACAATGAGCAGTTCTTC.

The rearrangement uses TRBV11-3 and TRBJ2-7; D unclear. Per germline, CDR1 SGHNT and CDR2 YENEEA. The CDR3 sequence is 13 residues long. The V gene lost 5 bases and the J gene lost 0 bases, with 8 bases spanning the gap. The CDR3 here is CASSARSSYEQYF. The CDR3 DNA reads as TGTGCCAGCAGCGCCAGGAGCTCCTACGAGCAGTACTTC.

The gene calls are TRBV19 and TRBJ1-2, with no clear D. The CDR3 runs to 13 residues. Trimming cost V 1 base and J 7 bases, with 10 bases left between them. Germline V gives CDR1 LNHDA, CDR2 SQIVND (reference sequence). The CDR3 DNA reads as TGTGCCAGTAGTATAGCTGACCCTATTGGCTACACCTTC. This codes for CASSIADPIGYTF.

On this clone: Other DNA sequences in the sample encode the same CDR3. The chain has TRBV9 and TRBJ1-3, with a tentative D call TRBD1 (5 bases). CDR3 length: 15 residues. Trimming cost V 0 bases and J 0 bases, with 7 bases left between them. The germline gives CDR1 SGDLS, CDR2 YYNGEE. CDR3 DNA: TGTGCCAGCAGCGTAGGTGGGACCTCTGGAAACACCATATATTTT. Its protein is CASSVGGTSGNTIYF.

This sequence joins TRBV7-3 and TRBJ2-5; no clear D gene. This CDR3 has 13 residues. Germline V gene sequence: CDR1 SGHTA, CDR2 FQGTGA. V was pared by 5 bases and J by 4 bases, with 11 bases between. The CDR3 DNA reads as TGTGCCAGCAGCGTTTACGATTCAGAGACCCAGTACTTC. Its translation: CASSVYDSETQYF.

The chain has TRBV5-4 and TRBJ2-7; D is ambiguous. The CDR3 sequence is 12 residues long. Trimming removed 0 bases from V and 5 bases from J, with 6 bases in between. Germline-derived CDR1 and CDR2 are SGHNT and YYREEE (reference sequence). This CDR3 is CASSLDAHEQYF. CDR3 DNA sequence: TGTGCCAGCAGCTTGGATGCCCACGAGCAGTACTTC.

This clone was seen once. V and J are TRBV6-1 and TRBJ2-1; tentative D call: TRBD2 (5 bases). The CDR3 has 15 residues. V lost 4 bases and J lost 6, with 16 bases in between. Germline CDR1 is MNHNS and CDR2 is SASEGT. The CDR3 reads CASSAVDGIFNEQFF. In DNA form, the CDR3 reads TGTGCCAGCAGTGCGGTAGACGGGATATTCAATGAGCAGTTCTTC.

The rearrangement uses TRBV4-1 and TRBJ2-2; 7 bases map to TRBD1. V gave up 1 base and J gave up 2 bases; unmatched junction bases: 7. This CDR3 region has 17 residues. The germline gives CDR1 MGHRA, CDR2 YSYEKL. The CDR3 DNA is TGCGCCAGCAGCCAAGCACAGGGGTTTGGTAACACCGGGGAGCTGTTTTTT. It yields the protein CASSQAQGFGNTGELFF.

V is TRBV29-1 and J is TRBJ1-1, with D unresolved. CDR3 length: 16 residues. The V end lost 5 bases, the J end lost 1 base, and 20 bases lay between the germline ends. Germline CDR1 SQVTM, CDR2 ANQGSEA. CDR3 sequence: CSVMPASMSRNTEAFF. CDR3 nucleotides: TGCAGCGTTATGCCAGCCTCCATGTCTAGGAACACTGAAGCTTTCTTT. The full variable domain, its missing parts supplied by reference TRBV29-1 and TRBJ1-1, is SAVISQKPSRDICQRGTSLTIQCQVDSQVTMMFWYRQQPGQSLTLIATANQGSEATYESGFVIDKFPISRPNLTFSTLTVSNMSPEDSSIYLCSVMPASMSRNTEAFFGQGTRLTVV.

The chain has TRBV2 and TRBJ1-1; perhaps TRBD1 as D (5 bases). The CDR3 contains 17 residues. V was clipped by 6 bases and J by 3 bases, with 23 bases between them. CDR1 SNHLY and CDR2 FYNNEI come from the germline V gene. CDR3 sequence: CASRSGWGQGWDTEAFF. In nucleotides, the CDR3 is TGTGCCAGCAGATCCGGGTGGGGCCAGGGTTGGGACACTGAAGCTTTCTTT.

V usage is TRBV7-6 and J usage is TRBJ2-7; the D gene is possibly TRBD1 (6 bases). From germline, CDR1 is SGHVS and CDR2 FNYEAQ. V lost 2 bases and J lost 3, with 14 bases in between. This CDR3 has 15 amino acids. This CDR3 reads CASSLRKTGLYEQYF. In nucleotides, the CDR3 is TGTGCCAGCAGCTTACGGAAAACAGGGCTCTACGAGCAGTACTTC.

CDR3 DNA sequence: TGTGCCAGCAGTTTATTTGGGGCCGAGCAGTACTTC. Its translation: CASSLFGAEQYF. The chain links TRBV27 to TRBJ2-7; D possibly corresponds to TRBD1 (5 bases). V gave up 1 base and J gave up 6 bases, with 7 bases separating them. This CDR3 is built from 12 residues. The germline V gene has CDR1 MNHEY and CDR2 SMNVEV (reference sequence).

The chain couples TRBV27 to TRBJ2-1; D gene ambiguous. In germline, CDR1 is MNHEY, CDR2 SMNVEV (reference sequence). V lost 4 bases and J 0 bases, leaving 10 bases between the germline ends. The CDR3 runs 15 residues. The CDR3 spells CASSSDFGSYNEQFF. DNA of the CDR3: TGTGCCAGCAGTTCTGACTTCGGCTCCTACAATGAGCAGTTCTTC.

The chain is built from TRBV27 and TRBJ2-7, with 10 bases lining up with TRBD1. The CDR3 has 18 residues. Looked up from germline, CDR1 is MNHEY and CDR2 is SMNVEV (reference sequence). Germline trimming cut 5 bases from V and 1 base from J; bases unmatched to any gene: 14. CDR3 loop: CASSTDTPGTGASYEQYF. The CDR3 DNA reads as TGTGCCAGCAGTACCGACACTCCCGGGACAGGGGCGTCCTACGAGCAGTACTTC.

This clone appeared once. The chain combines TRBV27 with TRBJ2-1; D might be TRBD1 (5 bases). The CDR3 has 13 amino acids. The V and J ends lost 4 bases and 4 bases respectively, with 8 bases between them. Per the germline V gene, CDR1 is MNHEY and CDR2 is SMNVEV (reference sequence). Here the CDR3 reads CASSSAGYNEQFF. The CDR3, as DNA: TGTGCCAGCAGTTCAGCAGGGTACAATGAGCAGTTCTTC.